Listed below are T cell receptor beta chains from one sample, sequenced in a study of T cell repertoires in ileal Crohn's disease. Sequenced by immunoSEQ multiplex PCR; TCRdb stores in-frame clones only, minus some. The sample contains roughly 13,000 clones, 80% to 90% of which appear only once. The sequencing input was ileal tissue. Receptors originate from an adult with Crohn's disease. Both conserved end residues are trimmed from each CDR3. The order of the fields is V gene, CDR3 protein.

v_gene: TRBV5-1; CDR3aa: ASRREPNEKLF
v_gene: TRBV6-1; CDR3aa: ASSEARGRGSPLH
v_gene: TRBV6-6; CDR3aa: ASSHSMGGTEAF
v_gene: TRBV5-1; CDR3aa: ASSSGTSGNYEQY
v_gene: TRBV28; CDR3aa: ASSSPGGQGYEQY
v_gene: TRBV9; CDR3aa: ASSLRQGRSGNTIY
v_gene: TRBV29-1; CDR3aa: SVGGGRSQPQH
v_gene: TRBV7-7; CDR3aa: ASSLGPGANTGELF
v_gene: TRBV28; CDR3aa: ASSLIPGQPEGDGYT
v_gene: TRBV2; CDR3aa: ASSGESGVAKNIQY
v_gene: TRBV11-2; CDR3aa: ASSSSGLYQETQY
v_gene: TRBV27; CDR3aa: ASSAAGGLPGSLRETQY
v_gene: TRBV27; CDR3aa: ASRRIDRNNSPLH
v_gene: TRBV14; CDR3aa: ASSRTGLSYEQY
v_gene: TRBV29-1; CDR3aa: SVGAGNTIY
v_gene: TRBV2; CDR3aa: ASRDRGGVDTQY
v_gene: TRBV7-9; CDR3aa: ASSLVRAVRDYGYT
v_gene: TRBV28; CDR3aa: ASSLPAGGGDTEAF
v_gene: TRBV2; CDR3aa: ASTNEETQY
v_gene: TRBV28; CDR3aa: ASSSATTHSAYEQY
v_gene: TRBV5-4; CDR3aa: ASSLVVGGEQY
v_gene: TRBV7-2; CDR3aa: ASSLGWPSSSGNTIY
v_gene: TRBV27; CDR3aa: ASSFDSSPTNPHYNSPLH
v_gene: TRBV5-8; CDR3aa: ASSLGPGLITYEQY
v_gene: TRBV2; CDR3aa: ASNRGVAPYEQY
v_gene: TRBV5-1; CDR3aa: ASSRQGGIGQPQH
v_gene: TRBV18; CDR3aa: ASSRDRVRSYEQY
v_gene: TRBV7-2; CDR3aa: ASSLAGLEQETQY
v_gene: TRBV29-1; CDR3aa: SGTENEKLF
v_gene: TRBV7-8; CDR3aa: ASSLTDKGYT
v_gene: TRBV7-2; CDR3aa: ASSLRLAGEHEQY
v_gene: TRBV25-1; CDR3aa: ASRDYYAYSEQY
v_gene: TRBV7-8; CDR3aa: ASSRERQALGYGYT
v_gene: TRBV5-1; CDR3aa: ASSLRQDQETQY
v_gene: TRBV27; CDR3aa: ASSLIGGEQF
v_gene: TRBV7-8; CDR3aa: ASREDRANTEAF
v_gene: TRBV19; CDR3aa: ASSPGTANTGELF
v_gene: TRBV6-1; CDR3aa: ASSPDTKGEKLF
v_gene: TRBV7-8; CDR3aa: ASSPRQGSMNTEAF
v_gene: TRBV28; CDR3aa: ATKAGTGAFGYT
v_gene: TRBV19; CDR3aa: ASSMVTGGDGELF
v_gene: TRBV5-6; CDR3aa: ASSARQGGKLF
v_gene: TRBV29-1; CDR3aa: SVVGGGRTEAF
v_gene: TRBV27; CDR3aa: ASSFWQVGGSPLH
v_gene: TRBV27; CDR3aa: ASSFQQGLRNEQF
v_gene: TRBV11-3; CDR3aa: ASSLDLGGRSYNEQF
v_gene: TRBV28; CDR3aa: ASSPFRDRGIQPQH
v_gene: TRBV5-1; CDR3aa: ASSWDRGPVNEQF
v_gene: TRBV28; CDR3aa: ASTQGNYGYT